This T cell receptor beta chain was recorded in a study of cytomegalovirus exposure and HLA in healthy donors (dated by TCRdb to between 2016 and 2019). Turning to the overall study: An earlier analysis of under 600 of the donors reported approximately 290 Gb of sequence data and 117 million unique TCR beta sequences from roughly 180 million T cells. An early release that covered fewer than 800 HLA-typed donors contained approximately 300 gigabases of sequencing data and tens of millions of unique TCR sequences. The genetic ancestry cluster associated with self-reported Caucasian donors included approximately 85% of the 398 genotyped donors. The study aimed to test whether signatures of past pathogen exposure could be identified by cataloging public T cell receptors. Using immunosequencing, the study profiled T cell repertoires from about 610 subjects and related those repertoires to cytomegalovirus serostatus. Besides the first cohort of more than 650 subjects, a separate validation cohort made up of 120 different subjects was used. To predict cytomegalovirus infection status, the study combined high-throughput TCR immunosequencing, statistical association of individual TCRs with disease status, and machine learning. To study patterns of TCR occurrence, a later analysis re-analyzed previously published TCR beta repertoires from hundreds of donors and added high-resolution HLA genotyping. In the later analysis, no new phenotypic data were used to find candidate immune exposures; instead, reliance was placed on TCR beta sequences and their occurrence across donors. In an earlier analysis of 587 of the donors, high-throughput TCR beta sequencing was used to judge whether each TCR beta V gene segment behaved as functional or pseudogenic. Donor age, sex, ethnicity and CMV serostatus were collected together with the repertoire data. In a later genetic analysis, genome-wide SNP genotypes for about 55% of the roughly 670 donors were used, and that subset was treated as a discovery cohort. All discovery cohort repertoires had been generated on a single sequencing platform. HLA typing included class I and class II loci at four-digit resolution. The number of donors typed differed by locus, with about 629-640 for A, B, C, DRB1 and DQB1, around 520 for DQA1, about 610 for DPA1, and around 430 for DPB1. Roughly five DR-DQ haplotypes were handled as single units for association and clustering because linkage in the cohort was strong. Across approximately 420 genotyped donors of the cohort, an average of about 220,000 unique TCR beta nucleotide sequences per donor were sequenced, and around 19% of those sequences were non-productive. Study-wide findings and limitations: The earlier analysis of about 600 of the donors excluded 15 to 20 rarely observed V segments, including chromosome 9 orphons, because counts were too low. The classifier was reported to diagnose cytomegalovirus status with high specificity and sensitivity in both the original cohort and the validation cohort. The study listed 170 or so TCR beta chains as associated with cytomegalovirus. Most TCR sequences were seen in very few donors, while some public TCRs were found in many individuals. A cluster of highly shared sequence variants was judged likely to be a technical artifact of the sequencing pipeline. Roughly uniform sequencing depth across donors was assumed in presence/absence analyses, although this assumption may not hold. A later genetic analysis reported fewer N-insertions in productive TCRs among donors in an Asian-associated ancestry cluster than the roughly 700-donor mean. A later analysis found that most CMV-associated TCR beta chains appeared HLA-restricted, with HLA associations seemingly driven largely by CMV exposure. Compared with equally common non-associated chains, HLA-associated TCR beta chains in a later analysis were more clonally expanded and had lower generation probabilities. Because HLA typing was unavailable for some donors at each locus, only the typed subset was used in association tests. A later analysis found that TCR association rates varied across HLA loci, with DRB1 alleles showing the most associated TCRs and HLA-C alleles the fewest. A further reported finding was that TCR beta sequences accurately predicted the HLA-A and HLA-B alleles for most subjects in the first cohort. Because the 87-base-pair reads could not distinguish some IMGT-functional V segments, including TRBV6-2 and TRBV6-3, those segments were excluded. In an earlier analysis of fewer than 750 of the donors, most TCR beta V segments were observed in productive rearrangements about 87% or about 30% of the time, broadly matching IMGT annotations. Only TCR beta chains were sequenced in this cohort, and the absence of alpha or paired-chain data limited detectable features. An association between a missense DCLRE1C variant and V-gene and J-gene trimming of TCR beta chains was found in a later genetic analysis and replicated in an independent cohort. When HLA alleles, especially DR and DQ, strongly co-occurred, TCR associations were difficult to assign to individual alleles. Specific HLA alleles were associated with over 15,000 TCR beta sequences at a false discovery rate of 0.05 in a later analysis. According to the authors, the approach could potentially be generalized to other disease states and immunological phenotypes. In vitro tests confirmed that a few of the cytomegalovirus-associated TCR beta chains recognize cytomegalovirus antigens. According to a later analysis, parvovirus B19, influenza, CMV and Epstein-Barr virus appeared linked to several top co-occurrence clusters. For the cohort, immune exposure information was limited to CMV serostatus. Correlated functional status among segregating V segments might reflect linkage disequilibrium, but an unknown experimental factor could not be ruled out.

The method was the immunoSEQ multiplex PCR assay. The multiplex PCR relied on a mix of 60 forward primers for TCR Vbeta segments and 13 reverse primers for TCR Jbeta segments. Amplification of the CDR3 region of rearranged TCR beta genes was performed with a multiplex PCR assay on genomic DNA. Amplified TCR beta libraries were sequenced as 87-base-pair reads on the Illumina HiSeq System. Processing in the source paper ran as follows. A later analysis counted tens of millions of unique TCR beta chains across the 600 to 850 repertoires, and 9.5 million to 11 million of these chains were shared by at least two donors. Raw reads were error-corrected and collapsed into unique sequences by a nearest-neighbor algorithm in which closely related sequences were merged to remove PCR and sequencing errors. V, D and J gene segments were assigned by aligning CDR3 sequences to IMGT reference sequences. For a sequence to be retained, at least a six-nucleotide match to both a V gene segment and a J gene segment was required. Rearrangements were called productive when the CDR3 lacked stop codons and stayed in frame with V and J; all others were non-productive. Following IMGT convention, CDR3 was defined as the stretch from the second conserved V-encoded cysteine up to the conserved J-encoded phenylalanine. Sequences without an unambiguous match to a single V gene segment were excluded from the earlier analysis of approximately 560 of the donors. In an earlier analysis of around 600 of the donors, V segments were called functional above 56.7% productive rearrangements and were called segregating when the between-donor standard deviation exceeded 5%. A statistical classification framework was developed to diagnose cytomegalovirus status using the catalog of TCR beta chain sequences. In a later analysis, TCR nucleotide sequences were compared against IMGT/GENE-DB human TR gene sequences so that V and J genes could be assigned. A later analysis assigned CDR3 sequences and most-parsimonious VDJ recombination scenarios with the TCRdist pipeline. In a later analysis, each TCR beta chain was defined by its CDR3 amino acid sequence together with its V-gene family, and reads lacking a unique V-gene family were excluded. A later analysis removed 592 highly shared, low-generation-probability nucleotide sequences to deal with suspected cross-contamination and a sequencing artifact. A later analysis calculated a clonal expansion index for each public chain from normalized within-repertoire ranks of inferred template counts. In a later analysis, generation probabilities were computed using a VDJ recombination model fitted to out-of-frame rearrangements, and the results were checked against IGoR. A later analysis scored TCR-TCR, TCR-HLA and TCR-CMV co-occurrence with hypergeometric tests, applying a repertoire-size bias correction to TCR pairs. A later analysis estimated false discovery rates by permuting HLA or CMV assignments 20 times. A later analysis grouped co-occurring TCRs with DBSCAN, adding TCRdist sequence similarity when clustering within HLA-allele-positive subsets. Co-occurrence clustering excluded repertoires with fewer than 30,000 or more than 120,000 public chains, plus five with anomalous nucleotide sharing. As stored in TCRdb, this immuneACCESS dataset retains in-frame rearrangements with V and J assigned. A fraction of the clones does not appear; measured against another copy, unresolved V genes explain less than half of the discrepancy, and the remainder lacks a known reason. V, J and clone size reflect that table, while D and trimming were determined from the DNA. Present in this sample are about 110,000 clones, over 65% of which were seen just once. The top ten clones comprise about 5.4% of the sample.

Concerning this clone itself: The antigen it binds to is not known. No base qualities exist here, and no much larger clone lies one base off it.

The V and J ends are trimmed by 3 bases and 6 bases, leaving 9 bases between them. From the cysteine up to the phenylalanine, the CDR3 has a length of 13 residues. Of the read, only the CDR3 DNA is kept; its 39 bases are in frame from base 1. The germline V gene specifies SGHAT as CDR1 and FQNNGV as CDR2. The cohort consisted of approximately 690 healthy bone marrow donors. Cohort members were all nominally healthy when sampled, although unrecorded immune exposures were likely present. The donor tested CMV seropositive, placing the donor among the approximately 290 seropositive members of the cohort. A peripheral blood sample was provided by each donor, and peripheral blood mononuclear cells were used for TCR beta sequencing. The Qiagen DNeasy Blood Extraction Kit was used to extract genomic DNA from the blood cell samples.

Specimen: PBMCs. The chain is assembled from TRBV11-2 and TRBJ1-5; the D gene remains uncertain. The sequence derives from a woman aged 25-40 years in good health and CMV-seropositive. The DNA is TGTGCCAGCAGCTTTGGCGAGGGTCAGCCCCAGCATTTT. Translated, it gives CASSFGEGQPQHF.